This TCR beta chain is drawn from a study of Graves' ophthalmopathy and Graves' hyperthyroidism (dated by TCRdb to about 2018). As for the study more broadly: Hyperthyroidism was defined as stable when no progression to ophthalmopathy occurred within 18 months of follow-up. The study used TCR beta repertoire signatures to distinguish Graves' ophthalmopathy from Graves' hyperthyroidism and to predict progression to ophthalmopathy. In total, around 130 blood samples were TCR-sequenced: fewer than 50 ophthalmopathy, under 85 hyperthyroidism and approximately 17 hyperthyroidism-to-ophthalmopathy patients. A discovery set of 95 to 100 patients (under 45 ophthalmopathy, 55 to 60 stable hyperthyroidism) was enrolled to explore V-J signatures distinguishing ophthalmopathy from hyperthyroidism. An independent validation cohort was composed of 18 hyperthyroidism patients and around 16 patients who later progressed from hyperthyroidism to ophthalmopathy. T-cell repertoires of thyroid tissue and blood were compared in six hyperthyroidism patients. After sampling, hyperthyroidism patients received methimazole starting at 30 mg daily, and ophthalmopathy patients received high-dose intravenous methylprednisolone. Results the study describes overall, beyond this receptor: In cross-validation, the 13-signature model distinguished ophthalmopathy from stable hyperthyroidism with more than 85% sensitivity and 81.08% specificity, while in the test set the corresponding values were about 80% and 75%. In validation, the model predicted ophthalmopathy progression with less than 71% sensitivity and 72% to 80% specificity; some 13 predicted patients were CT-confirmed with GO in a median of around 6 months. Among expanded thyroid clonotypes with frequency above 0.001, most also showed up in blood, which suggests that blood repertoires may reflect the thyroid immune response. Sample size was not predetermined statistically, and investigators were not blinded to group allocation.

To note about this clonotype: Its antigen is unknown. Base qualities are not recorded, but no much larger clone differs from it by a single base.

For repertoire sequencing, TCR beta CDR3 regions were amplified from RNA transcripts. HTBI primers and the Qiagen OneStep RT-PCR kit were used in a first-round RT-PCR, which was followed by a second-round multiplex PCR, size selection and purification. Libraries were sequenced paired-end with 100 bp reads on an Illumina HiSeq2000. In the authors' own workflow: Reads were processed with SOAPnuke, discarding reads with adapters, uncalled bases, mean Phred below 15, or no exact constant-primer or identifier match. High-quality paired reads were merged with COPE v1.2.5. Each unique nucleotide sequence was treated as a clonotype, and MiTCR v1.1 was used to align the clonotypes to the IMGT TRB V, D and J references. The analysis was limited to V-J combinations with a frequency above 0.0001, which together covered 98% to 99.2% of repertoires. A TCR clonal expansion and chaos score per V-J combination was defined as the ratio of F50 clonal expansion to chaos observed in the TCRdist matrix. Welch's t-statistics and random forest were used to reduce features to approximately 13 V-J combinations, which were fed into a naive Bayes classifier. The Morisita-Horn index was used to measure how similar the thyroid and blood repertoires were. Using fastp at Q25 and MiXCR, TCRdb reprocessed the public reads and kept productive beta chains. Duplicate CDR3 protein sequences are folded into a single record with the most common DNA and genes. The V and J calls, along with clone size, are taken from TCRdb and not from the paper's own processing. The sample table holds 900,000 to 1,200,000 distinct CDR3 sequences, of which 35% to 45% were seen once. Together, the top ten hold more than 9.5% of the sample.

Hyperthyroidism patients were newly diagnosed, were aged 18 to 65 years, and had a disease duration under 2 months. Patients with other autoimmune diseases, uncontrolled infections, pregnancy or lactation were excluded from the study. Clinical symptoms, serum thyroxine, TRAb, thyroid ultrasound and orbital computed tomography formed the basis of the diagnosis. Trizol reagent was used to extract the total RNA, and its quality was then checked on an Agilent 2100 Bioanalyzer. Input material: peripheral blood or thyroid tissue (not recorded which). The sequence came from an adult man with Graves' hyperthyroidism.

The CDR3 region has the sequence CASSVAIGGRRRAGELFF. The bases are TGTGCCAGTAGTGTGGCCATTGGCGGGAGAAGGAGGGCTGGGGAGCTGTTTTTT. The sequence is built from TRBV19 and TRBJ2-2, with 7 bases matching TRBD2. The CDR3 sequence holds 18 residues, the cysteine and phenylalanine included. Kept here is only the CDR3 DNA, which spans 54 bases and is read in frame from base 1. CDR1 and CDR2 are read off the germline V gene (reference sequence) as LNHDA and SQIVND. Compared with germline, V lacks 5 bases and J lacks 8 bases; bases without a gene match: 20. Where the CDR3 stops, the reference TRBV19 and TRBJ2-2 genes take over; the full variable domain is DGGITQSPKYLFRKEGQNVTLSCEQNLNHDAMYWYRQDPGQGLRLIYYSQIVNDFQKGDIAEGYSVSREKKESFPLTVTSAQKNPTAFYLCASSVAIGGRRRAGELFFGEGSRLTVL.